This T cell receptor beta chain is drawn from a study of blood T cell repertoires in COVID-19. Study details: Donors in the United States, Italy and Spain gave samples during acute or convalescent COVID-19. Nucleic acid was either cDNA or gDNA, and it came from T cells, B-cell-depleted T cells, or PBMCs.

As processed by the authors: Reference gene primer amplification yielded estimated nucleated cell counts. This table comes from immunoSEQ multiplex PCR, and its TCRdb copy is limited to in-frame clones, with some not included. V and J calls and clone size are given by that table; D and trimming were obtained from the DNA. The sample includes about 230,000 clones, approximately 87% of them seen just once. What was sequenced was peripheral blood. The TCR originated in a woman between 65 and 79 years old with active or convalescent COVID-19.

In nucleotides, the CDR3 is TGTGCCAGCGGGAGAGGCCTTAATGAAAAACTGTTTTTT. Protein sequence: CASGRGLNEKLFF. The V and J genes are TRBV18 and TRBJ1-4; D is unresolved. This CDR3 region has 13 residues. Germline V gene lookup returns CDR1 KGHSH and CDR2 LQKENI. Trimming took off 8 bases at V and 4 bases at J, with 11 bases between the two ends.